The 10 T cell receptor beta chains presented below share a single source sample, sequenced in a study of CD8 T cells in ankylosing spondylitis. TCRdb re-called the 5' RACE reads with MiXCR, one entry per CDR3 protein. The sample carries a few hundred thousand distinct CDR3 sequences, more than 15% recorded once. Sequencing was done on a sample of blood, either unsorted or a sorted T cell fraction (not recorded which). These receptors all come from a male donor with ankylosing spondylitis or in good health (not recorded which).

The chain employs TRBV7-8 and TRBJ1-5, with TRBD1 as a possible D gene (5 bases). The germline V gene has CDR1 SGHVS and CDR2 FQNEAQ. The ends were cut back, 4 bases at V and 6 bases at J, with 13 bases in the middle. The CDR3 has 14 amino acids. CDR3 nucleotides: TGTGCCAGCAGCTCAGCCGGGGGAAGTCAGCCCCAGCATTTT. Amino acids: CASSSAGGSQPQHF.

This clonotype was picked up a small number of times. The chain employs TRBV7-8 and TRBJ1-1; 7 nucleotides agree with TRBD1. V dropped 1 base and J dropped 1; count of bases not matched to a gene: 6. Germline lookup yields CDR1 SGHVS and CDR2 FQNEAQ. The CDR3 contains 16 residues. CDR3 in DNA: TGTGCCAGCAGCTTAGACACAGGGGCCACGAACACTGAAGCTTTCTTT. As protein: CASSLDTGATNTEAFF.

The rearrangement links TRBV18 to TRBJ2-3, with a weak D call TRBD2 (6 bases). This CDR3 comprises 17 residues. The germline gives CDR1 KGHSH, CDR2 LQKENI. The germline V and J ends were trimmed by 3 bases and 0 bases, with 16 bases remaining between them. The CDR3 coding sequence is TGTGCCAGCTCACCCCGAACCGCAGCGGGTAGCACAGATACGCAGTATTTT. Residues: CASSPRTAAGSTDTQYF.

The chain couples TRBV11-2 to TRBJ2-5; D possibly corresponds to TRBD2 (5 bases). Trimming removed 1 base at V and 5 bases at J, with 17 bases between. The CDR3 has 16 amino acids. Germline CDR1 SGHAT, CDR2 FQNNGV. The CDR3 sequence is CASSLGPLAPRETQYF. The DNA for the CDR3 is TGTGCCAGCAGCTTAGGACCCCTAGCTCCTCGGGAGACCCAGTACTTC. The entire variable domain, with the rest obtained from reference TRBV11-2 and TRBJ2-5, is as follows: EAGVAQSPRYKIIEKRQSVAFWCNPISGHATLYWYQQILGQGPKLLIQFQNNGVVDDSQLPKDRFSAERLKGVDSTLKIQPAKLEDSAVYLCASSLGPLAPRETQYFGPGTRLLVL.

This clonotype has just a few counts. The chain combines TRBV29-1 with TRBJ2-3, with TRBD1 identical over 9 bases. The ends lost 3 bases at V and 1 base at J; junction bases unmatched: 11. Per the germline V gene, CDR1 is SQVTM and CDR2 is ANQGSEA. CDR3 length equals 17 residues. The CDR3 region has the DNA TGCAGCGTTGATCCGCAGCGACAGGGGGAGGGCACAGATACGCAGTATTTT. Amino acid sequence: CSVDPQRQGEGTDTQYF.

The sample holds many counts of this clonotype. This chain links TRBV18 with TRBJ2-5; D is uncertain. This CDR3 region has 14 residues. Trimming cost V 1 base and J 5 bases, with 11 bases left between them. The germline CDR1 and CDR2 sequences are KGHSH and LQKENI. In nucleotides, the CDR3 is TGTGCCAGCTCACCACGTGGGCCTGAGGAGACCCAGTACTTC. It yields the protein CASSPRGPEETQYF.

This clonotype occurred a few times. The chain couples TRBV5-1 to TRBJ1-1, with 8 bases matching TRBD1. Germline loops: CDR1 SGHRS, CDR2 YFSETQ. V shed 3 bases and J 5 bases; nucleotides not matched to a gene: 9. There are 15 residues in the CDR3. As DNA, the CDR3 is TGCGCCAGCAGCTATACAGGGGGATTGGGTACTGAAGCTTTCTTT. As protein: CASSYTGGLGTEAFF.

The gene calls are TRBV27 and TRBJ2-5; D is perhaps TRBD1 or TRBD2 (7 bases each). V lost 4 bases, J lost 5 bases, and 26 bases lay in between. The CDR3 runs 18 residues. Germline loops: CDR1 MNHEY, CDR2 SMNVEV (reference sequence). The CDR3 bases are TGTGCCAGCAGTTCAATTTCAAAAGACAGGGAGGGGACGGAGACCCAGTACTTC. Protein product: CASSSISKDREGTETQYF.

This CDR3 is CASSYMGAPYEQYF. CDR3 DNA sequence: TGTGCCAGCAGCTACATGGGGGCCCCCTACGAGCAGTACTTC. The chain employs TRBV13 and TRBJ2-7; D is possibly TRBD1 (6 bases). V was shortened by 4 bases and J by 2 bases, with 12 bases between the two germline ends. Germline values: CDR1 PRHDT, CDR2 FYEKMQ (reference sequence). The CDR3 consists of 14 residues.

The chain links TRBV9 to TRBJ2-5, with 8 bases identical to TRBD1. J gave up 5 bases and V 2 bases, and 17 bases lay outside the gene matches. Looked up from germline, CDR1 is SGDLS and CDR2 is YYNGEE. CDR3 length: 18 residues. As DNA, the CDR3 is TGTGCCAGCAGCGTGACAGGGGCAGTTTTTGGTGTGGGGGAGACCCAGTACTTC. Protein product: CASSVTGAVFGVGETQYF.